This T cell receptor beta chain stems from a study of blood T cell repertoires in COVID-19. Overall study: Material from acute and convalescent COVID-19 was sourced from the United States, Italy and Spain. T cells, B-cell-depleted T cells, or PBMCs supplied cDNA or gDNA.

The CDR3 is made up of 18 amino acids. Germline V gives CDR1 LGHDT, CDR2 YNNKEL (reference sequence). The trim removed 0 bases at V and 5 bases at J, leaving 13 bases unmatched. In the original workflow: Amplification with reference gene primers provided the estimates of nucleated cell counts. Clones were sequenced by immunoSEQ multiplex PCR, and TCRdb holds only the in-frame ones, with some missing. Clone size and the V and J calls come from that table; the DNA yielded D and trimming. The table records about 120,000 clones, more than 85% of them present only once. This chain connects TRBV3-1 (or the pseudogene TRBV3-2) to TRBJ2-1; 7 bases fit TRBD2. Sequenced: peripheral blood. This TCR was recovered from a human donor with acute or convalescent COVID-19. The donor label of this sample is uncertain. For the CDR3, the DNA is TGTGCCAGCAGCCAAGATGGACTAGGGAATATAGGGGACAATGAGCAGTTCTTC. This sequence encodes CASSQDGLGNIGDNEQFF.